The 21 T cell receptor beta chains presented below share a single source sample, sequenced in a study of T cell repertoires in cytomegalovirus infection. A single record per CDR3 protein comes from TCRdb applying MiXCR to the reads. The data hold about 100,000 distinct CDR3 sequences, with 20% to 30% observed a single time. Input material: CD8+ T cells from PBMCs. These receptors originate from a human donor in good health (CMV status not recorded). Some clones in this sample may be carry-over from other donors' samples.

This sequence joins TRBV20-1 and TRBJ2-4; maybe TRBD1 (5 bases). Trimming shortened V by 0 bases and J by 3 bases, and 15 bases separated the two germline ends. Germline CDR1 and CDR2: DFQATT and SNEGSKA (reference sequence). CDR3 length: 16 residues. DNA for the CDR3: TGCAGTGCTAGAGATCTGGCCGACAGTGTCAAAAACATTCAGTACTTC. Its translation: CSARDLADSVKNIQYF.

J is TRBJ2-1 and V is TRBV7-9; tentatively, D is TRBD1 or TRBD2 (5 bases each). Germline loops: CDR1 SEHNR, CDR2 FQNEAQ (reference sequence). V lost 6 bases and J 8 bases, leaving 14 bases between the germline ends. The CDR3 runs 13 residues. The CDR3 region has the DNA TGTGCCAGCAGTTCCCCGGGACGCCATGAGCAGTTCTTC. Its translation: CASSSPGRHEQFF.

This clonotype has ten or more counts. This chain joins TRBV7-8 and TRBJ2-7; 9 nucleotides match TRBD1. Germline trimming cut 6 bases from V and 3 bases from J; bases unmatched to any gene: 9. The CDR3 is 15 amino acids. CDR1 and CDR2 from the germline V gene are SGHVS and FQNEAQ. The DNA of the CDR3 is TGTGCCAGCAGGGGAGGGGACAGGGCCTACTACGAGCAGTACTTC. Amino acid sequence: CASRGGDRAYYEQYF.

This chain uses TRBV29-1 with TRBJ2-7; 10 bases match TRBD1. This CDR3 has 14 residues. Trimming took 3 bases from V and 7 from J; bases not matched to a gene: 9. The germline V gene has CDR1 SQVTM and CDR2 ANQGSEA. CDR3: CSVEGGTGDGEQYF. The CDR3 DNA is TGCAGCGTTGAGGGGGGGACAGGGGATGGAGAGCAGTACTTC.

This clonotype has ten or more counts. The V and J genes are TRBV7-8 and TRBJ2-1; 16 nucleotides match TRBD2. Germline trimming cut 4 bases from V and 2 bases from J; bases unmatched to any gene: 8. The germline gives CDR1 SGHVS, CDR2 FQNEAQ. The CDR3 consists of 19 residues. Here the CDR3 reads CASSSGTSGGDKAYNEQFF. The CDR3 DNA reads TGTGCCAGCAGCTCGGGGACTAGCGGGGGGGACAAAGCCTACAATGAGCAGTTCTTC.

This clonotype was counted ten times or more. V is TRBV7-8 and J is TRBJ2-3; perhaps TRBD2 as D (6 bases). The V gene lost 3 bases and the J gene lost 9 bases, with 22 bases spanning the gap. The V gene's germline CDR1 is SGHVS and CDR2 FQNEAQ. The CDR3 sequence is 16 residues long. In DNA, the CDR3 is TGTGCCAGCAGCTTCCTCGTGGACTCAGCGGGCTACACGCAGTATTTT. Translation: CASSFLVDSAGYTQYF.

This clonotype was seen a few times. The CDR3 DNA sequence: TGTGCCAGCAGCTTAGCGGGAGGGTCCTACGAGCAGTACTTC. Its translation is CASSLAGGSYEQYF. V usage is TRBV5-6 and J usage is TRBJ2-7; TRBD2 aligns across 10 bases. The V segment lost 2 bases and the J segment 1 base; nucleotides outside the gene matches: 0. From germline, CDR1 is SGHDT and CDR2 YYEEEE. The CDR3 spans 14 residues.

This clonotype was seen at least ten times. The V call is TRBV14, the J call TRBJ2-3, with 7 bases matching TRBD1. The CDR3 spans 16 residues. Trimming at V came to 4 bases and at J to 2 bases, leaving 9 bases not matched to a gene. Germline CDR1 is SGHDN and CDR2 is FVKESK. The CDR3 region is CASSPPDRTHTDTQYF. As DNA, the CDR3 is TGTGCCAGCAGCCCCCCGGACAGGACCCACACAGATACGCAGTATTTT.

The J gene is TRBJ1-2, the V gene TRBV27; 7 nucleotides agree with TRBD1. Germline V gene lookup returns CDR1 MNHEY and CDR2 SMNVEV (reference sequence). After removal of 2 bases from V and 4 bases from J, the junction contained 10 bases not matched to a gene. CDR3 size: 16 residues. Here the CDR3 DNA reads TGTGCCAGCAGTTTAGGAGCCGGGACAGTAAGCTATGGCTACACCTTC. It specifies CASSLGAGTVSYGYTF.

This clonotype appeared many times. The chain recombines TRBV6-5 with TRBJ2-7; 7 bases are shared with TRBD2. The CDR3 is 14 residues long. V dropped 5 bases and J dropped 2; count of bases not matched to a gene: 6. CDR1 and CDR2 from the germline V gene are MNHEY and SVGAGI. The CDR3 coding sequence is TGTGCCAGCAGTCCAGGGAGGGGTGCCTACGAGCAGTACTTC. As protein: CASSPGRGAYEQYF.

This clonotype was seen at least ten times. The J gene is TRBJ1-2, the V gene TRBV15; the D gene is possibly TRBD1 (5 bases). CDR1 LNHNV and CDR2 YYDKDF come from the germline V gene (reference sequence). Trimming removed 3 bases from V and 6 bases from J, with 14 bases in between. There are 14 residues in the CDR3. CDR3 loop: CATSRSGTYDGYTF. The CDR3 DNA is TGTGCCACCAGCAGGTCCGGGACGTACGATGGCTACACCTTC.

V is TRBV28 and J is TRBJ1-1; no clear D gene. The germline V gene encodes CDR1 MDHEN and CDR2 SYDVKM. The CDR3 totals 15 residues. The germline V and J ends were trimmed by 5 bases and 1 base, with 14 bases remaining between them. The CDR3 nucleotides read TGTGCCAGCAGTCGCCCTAGGAAGGGGAACACTGAAGCTTTCTTT. It codes for CASSRPRKGNTEAFF.

This clonotype was seen ten or more times. The V and J genes are TRBV12-3 or TRBV12-4 and TRBJ2-1, with D maybe TRBD2 (5 bases). The CDR3 length is 13 residues. Trimming left V 8 bases short and J 5 bases short, with 13 bases between. DNA for the CDR3: TGTGCCAGCCTCCTGCTAGCAGACAATGAGCAGTTCTTC. Translated, it gives CASLLLADNEQFF.

This clonotype was detected many times. The V call is TRBV6-2 or TRBV6-3, the J call TRBJ1-5; 7 bases align to TRBD1. Trimming removed 5 bases from V and 2 bases from J; junction bases left unmatched: 6. This CDR3 is 15 amino acids long. Germline loops: CDR1 MNHEY, CDR2 SVGEGT. The CDR3 is CASSQQGNGNQPQHF. The CDR3 DNA reads as TGTGCCAGCAGTCAACAGGGGAATGGCAATCAGCCCCAGCATTTT.

This clonotype was found a few times. The CDR3 nucleotides read TGTGCCAGTAGTATGCCCATGGAGAACACTGAAGCTTTCTTT. Encoded protein: CASSMPMENTEAFF. This chain uses TRBV19 with TRBJ1-1; D not resolved. The CDR3 has 14 amino acids. Trimming took 3 bases from V and 1 from J, leaving 9 bases between them. Germline CDR1 and CDR2: LNHDA and SQIVND (reference sequence). Drawing the rest from reference TRBV19 and TRBJ1-1, the complete variable domain is DGGITQSPKYLFRKEGQNVTLSCEQNLNHDAMYWYRQDPGQGLRLIYYSQIVNDFQKGDIAEGYSVSREKKESFPLTVTSAQKNPTAFYLCASSMPMENTEAFFGQGTRLTVV.

The chain recombines TRBV30 with TRBJ2-5; D may be TRBD1 or TRBD2 (5 bases each). This CDR3 is 13 amino acids long. Germline-derived CDR1 and CDR2 are GTSNPN and SVGIG (reference sequence). V lost 2 bases to trimming and J lost 7 bases, with 14 bases between them. The CDR3 here is CAWSPGPAGTQYF. In DNA form, the CDR3 reads TGTGCCTGGAGTCCGGGGCCAGCCGGGACCCAGTACTTC.

The rearrangement links TRBV6-5 to TRBJ1-1, with D perhaps TRBD1 (5 bases). The CDR3 has 14 amino acids. Germline V CDR1 and CDR2: MNHEY, SVGAGI. Trimming stripped 1 base from V and 6 bases from J, with 12 bases between. DNA of the CDR3: TGTGCCAGCAGTTACTATGGGGCAGAGGCTGAAGCTTTCTTT. Protein product: CASSYYGAEAEAFF.

This clonotype was detected many times. This rearrangement joins TRBV10-3 to TRBJ2-1; tentatively, D is TRBD2 (9 bases). Germline V gene sequence: CDR1 ENHRY, CDR2 SYGVKD. V lost 9 bases, J lost 2 bases, and 29 bases lay in between. This CDR3 comprises 19 residues. Here the CDR3 DNA reads TGTGCCATAGGGACAGGAATTAGCGGGAGCCCCGCTACCTACAATGAGCAGTTCTTC. Protein product: CAIGTGISGSPATYNEQFF.

This chain uses TRBV18 with TRBJ2-7; D unresolved. Looked up from germline, CDR1 is KGHSH and CDR2 is LQKENI. The CDR3 has 14 residues. The V end was cut by 3 bases, the J end by 3 bases, with 12 bases between. In nucleotides, the CDR3 is TGTGCCAGCTCACCTAACTCGGCCTTCTACGAGCAGTACTTC. Its protein product is CASSPNSAFYEQYF.

This clonotype was detected only a few times. The chain combines TRBV28 with TRBJ1-2, with 7 positions matching TRBD1. V dropped 1 base and J dropped 7; count of bases not matched to a gene: 6. Germline CDR1 MDHEN, CDR2 SYDVKM. The CDR3 is 14 residues long. The CDR3 DNA is TGTGCCAGCAGTTTATTAAAAGGGGGCGCTGGCTACACCTTC. Protein: CASSLLKGGAGYTF.

DNA of the CDR3: TGTGCCATCAGACCCGGGACTAGCGGAGGGGGGGCTAGCACAGATACGCAGTATTTT. Its translation: CAIRPGTSGGGASTDTQYF. This chain uses TRBV10-3 with TRBJ2-3, with 11 nucleotides matching TRBD2. CDR3 size: 19 residues. Germline V gives CDR1 ENHRY, CDR2 SYGVKD. J gave up 0 bases and V 6 bases, and 14 bases lay outside the gene matches.